This T cell receptor (beta chain) was observed in a study of blood T cell repertoires in COVID-19. Between the trimmed V and J ends, which lost 4 bases and 6 bases, there was a span of 22 bases. Germline CDR1 and CDR2: MGHRA and YSYEKL. This CDR3 has 17 amino acids. Seattle patients were enrolled during active infection and followed longitudinally. Original handling: Reference gene primer amplification yielded estimated nucleated cell counts. Libraries were prepared by immunoSEQ multiplex PCR; TCRdb keeps only in-frame clonotypes and omits some of them. From that table come the V and J calls and clone size; the DNA was used to work out D and trimming. The data contain approximately 290,000 clones, roughly 92% of them seen just once; the ten biggest clones take up about 2.2%.

V gene TRBV4-1 combines with J gene TRBJ2-1; a weak D match, TRBD2 (6 bases). The sequencing input was peripheral blood. The receptor was derived from a woman aged 25-40 years with COVID-19, enrolled during active disease. The CDR3 spells CASSLPQRTTPTNEQFF. Here the CDR3 DNA reads TGCGCCAGCAGCCTACCCCAGCGGACTACCCCAACCAATGAGCAGTTCTTC.